This T cell receptor (beta chain) comes out of a study of shared clonotypes between healthy human individuals. Only Caucasian adults living in Nashville, Tennessee made up the donor group. Assay used: immunoSEQ multiplex PCR; TCRdb lists only in-frame clones, some missing. The sample carries roughly 510,000 clones, 75% to 80% recorded once. Germline assignment: CDR1 SGHAT and CDR2 FQNNGV. The CDR3 runs 14 residues. The V segment lost 5 bases and the J segment 2 bases; nucleotides outside the gene matches: 6. The chain is built from TRBV11-2 and TRBJ2-7; 7 bases map to TRBD1. This clonotype was sampled from a woman between 35 and 50 years old in good health. Some clones in this sample may be carry-over from other donors' samples. The sequencing input was PBMCs. CDR3 sequence reads: CASSRGQGAYEQYF. The CDR3 nucleotides are TGTGCCAGCAGCCGCGGGCAGGGGGCCTACGAGCAGTACTTC.